Described below is a single TCR beta chain sequence and its context. Its target is unknown. This CDR3 is built from 15 residues. V lost 0 bases to trimming and J lost 12 bases; unmatched junction nucleotides: 10. Germline V gene lookup returns CDR1 GTSNPN and CDR2 SVGIG (reference sequence). Researchers tagged individual cDNA molecules with unique molecular identifiers. TCRdb ran MiXCR on the 5' RACE reads and lists one entry per CDR3 protein. The table has around 50,000 distinct CDR3 sequences, 12% seen once; the top ten hold roughly a tenth. The sample belongs to a study of early T cells in non-severe SARS-CoV-2 infection. General study points: VDJdb matching skewed toward anti-spike CD8 responses, missing private and CD4 specificities.

The sequence was collected from an adult who was a healthcare worker with PCR-confirmed SARS-CoV-2 infection or an uninfected control (not recorded which). J is TRBJ2-1 and V is TRBV30; the match to TRBD2 covers 11 bases. Source material: whole blood. The CDR3 loop is CAWSVQVAGGSAQFF. In nucleotides, the CDR3 is TGTGCCTGGAGTGTACAGGTAGCGGGAGGGTCTGCGCAGTTCTTC. The entire variable domain, with the rest obtained from reference TRBV30 and TRBJ2-1, is as follows: SQTIHQWPATLVQPVGSPLSLECTVEGTSNPNLYWYRQAAGRGLQLLFYSVGIGQISSEVPQNLSASRPQDRQFILSSKKLLLSDSGFYLCAWSVQVAGGSAQFFGPGTRLTVL.